These 8 T cell receptor beta chains share one sample of origin, sequenced in a study of T cells in Graves' hyperthyroidism and ophthalmopathy. RNA transcripts provided the source from which TCR beta CDR3 regions were amplified. The HTBI primer set was used in a first-round RT-PCR of the TCR CDR3. From the multiplex PCR reads, TCRdb called clonotypes with MiXCR, one entry per CDR3 protein. This sample yields 250,000 or so distinct CDR3 sequences, of which roughly 14% are seen a single time; about an eighth belongs to the top ten. The source material was blood. All receptors derive from a woman aged 40-49 years with Graves' hyperthyroidism that later progressed to Graves' ophthalmopathy.

This clonotype was counted many times. The gene calls are TRBV5-1 and TRBJ1-1; 7 bases agree with TRBD1. CDR3 length: 14 amino acids. V was pared by 4 bases and J by 7 bases, with 10 bases of the junction left unmatched. In germline, CDR1 is SGHRS, CDR2 YFSETQ. The CDR3 sequence is CASSQQGKASEAFF. CDR3 coding DNA: TGCGCCAGCAGCCAACAGGGGAAAGCGAGTGAAGCTTTCTTT.

In this sample, this clonotype turned up a few times. The chain combines TRBV12-3 or TRBV12-4 with TRBJ2-4, with TRBD1 matching 7 bases. Unmatched junction bases numbered 7, after V lost 5 bases and J lost 12 bases. The CDR3 runs 12 residues. CDR3 DNA: TGTGCCAGCAGTCTTGACAGGGACACTCAGTACTTC. The encoded protein is CASSLDRDTQYF.

The genes are TRBV18 and TRBJ2-2; D might be TRBD1 (6 bases). CDR3 length: 17 residues. Per the germline V gene, CDR1 is KGHSH and CDR2 is LQKENI. V lost 0 bases and J 6 bases, leaving 17 bases between the germline ends. The CDR3 nucleotides read TGTGCCAGCTCACCACCCCCCAGGGGAGTATTTGCCGGGGAGCTGTTTTTT. It specifies CASSPPPRGVFAGELFF.

This clonotype was counted only a few times. This may stem from a read error, because a much larger clone lies one nucleotide away. This chain joins TRBV2 and TRBJ1-3; 8 bases match TRBD1. Germline V gives CDR1 SNHLY, CDR2 FYNNEI. The CDR3 contains 15 residues. DNA of the CDR3: TGTGCCAGCAGAACAGGGGGAACTTCTGGAAACACCGTATATTTT. This sequence encodes CASRTGGTSGNTVYF.

This clonotype came up once. This chain joins TRBV27 and TRBJ2-7; 7 bases agree with TRBD1. Germline V CDR1 and CDR2: MNHEY, SMNVEV (reference sequence). The length of the CDR3 is 13 residues. The junction had 9 bases not matched to a gene; V was cut back by 5 bases and J by 8 bases. The CDR3 protein is CASSTNRGPKQYF. CDR3 bases: TGTGCCAGCAGTACCAACAGGGGCCCCAAGCAGTACTTC.

Ten or more counts support this clonotype. The V gene is TRBV10-2, the J gene TRBJ2-1; D is unclear. Germline V gene data show CDR1 as WSHSY and CDR2 as SAAADI. This CDR3 spans 12 amino acids. The V end was cut by 6 bases, the J end by 8 bases, with 11 bases between. CDR3: CASSLTRYEQFF. The DNA for the CDR3 is TGCGCCAGCAGCCTGACTCGTTATGAGCAGTTCTTC.

This clonotype was counted ten times or more. V and J are TRBV10-3 and TRBJ2-7, with 10 bases lining up with TRBD2. After removal of 10 bases from V and 5 bases from J, the junction contained 11 bases not matched to a gene. Per germline, CDR1 ENHRY and CDR2 SYGVKD. The CDR3 spans 14 residues. CDR3 sequence reads: CASSKREGRDEQYF. The CDR3 DNA follows: TGTGCCAGCTCCAAGCGGGAGGGCCGAGACGAGCAGTACTTC.

The sample holds many counts of this clonotype. The chain recombines TRBV7-9 with TRBJ2-3; D remains ambiguous. V lost 1 base to trimming and J lost 0 bases, with 11 bases between them. The CDR3 covers 16 residues. The germline gives CDR1 SEHNR, CDR2 FQNEAQ (reference sequence). Written as DNA, the CDR3 is TGTGCCAGCAGCTTAGGGGAAACCTCTAGCACAGATACGCAGTATTTT. Translation gives CASSLGETSSTDTQYF. Combining the CDR3 with reference TRBV7-9 and TRBJ2-3 gives the whole variable domain DTGVSQNPRHKITKRGQNVTFRCDPISEHNRLYWYRQTLGQGPEFLTYFQNEAQLEKSRLLSDRFSAERPKGSFSTLEIQRTEQGDSAMYLCASSLGETSSTDTQYFGPGTRLTVL.